The rows below give T cell receptor beta chains drawn from one sample of a study of response to subunit inactivated influenza vaccine. TCRdb re-called the RT-PCR reads through MiXCR, storing one row per CDR3 protein. The repertoire consists of roughly 460,000 distinct CDR3 sequences, with 11% occurring once and the leading ten covering 10% to 15%. Sequenced material: PBMCs from blood, taken roughly 45 days after vaccination. These receptors all come from a man aged 50-59 years who received an inactivated influenza vaccine. The CDR3 runs from the conserved cysteine through the conserved F or W. Fields, in order: D gene, clone size, J gene, V gene, CDR3 protein, CDR3 DNA. The D gene is left open where the match is weak. Clone size is shown for a subset of rows, as once, few, many or a class of expanded clone.

TRBD2	many	TRBJ2-5	TRBV6-1	CASSSGRRETQYF	TGTGCCAGCAGTAGCGGGAGGAGAGAGACCCAGTACTTC
-	many	TRBJ2-7	TRBV6-5	CASSYSDVGIYEQYF	TGTGCCAGCAGTTACTCGGATGTTGGGATTTACGAGCAGTACTTC
-	few	TRBJ2-1	TRBV7-9	CASSLEIYNEQFF	TGTGCCAGCAGCTTAGAGATTTACAATGAGCAGTTCTTC
-	-	TRBJ2-7	TRBV12-3/TRBV12-4	CASSRGNPYEQYF	TGTGCCAGCAGCCGTGGGAACCCCTACGAACAGTACTTC
-	-	TRBJ2-4	TRBV11-2	CASSLAWGQNIQYF	TGTGCCAGCAGCTTAGCTTGGGGACAAAACATTCAGTACTTC
TRBD2	-	TRBJ2-7	TRBV20-1	CSATGLAGRGDEQYF	TGCAGTGCCACGGGACTAGCGGGGCGCGGCGACGAGCAGTACTTC
TRBD1	many	TRBJ1-4	TRBV20-1	CSANRGREEKLFF	TGCAGTGCCAACAGGGGGCGAGAGGAAAAACTGTTTTTT
-	-	TRBJ2-4	TRBV9	CASSGGLAKNIQYF	TGTGCCAGCAGCGGGGGGCTAGCCAAAAACATTCAGTACTTC
-	few	TRBJ2-3	TRBV29-1	CSVTQEPRDTQYF	TGCAGCGTTACCCAGGAACCCCGAGATACGCAGTATTTT
TRBD1	few	TRBJ1-1	TRBV6-1	CASETGSWGTEAFF	TGTGCCAGCGAGACAGGGAGTTGGGGCACTGAAGCTTTCTTT
TRBD1	many	TRBJ2-2	TRBV12-3/TRBV12-4	CATSRTGVTGELFF	TGTGCCACCAGCCGGACAGGGGTAACCGGGGAGCTGTTTTTT
-	-	TRBJ2-3	TRBV7-6	CASSYSTGLITDTQYF	TGTGCCAGCAGCTACTCTACAGGGCTGATAACAGATACGCAGTATTTT
TRBD1	-	TRBJ2-1	TRBV2	CASSEGGQATYNEQFF	TGTGCCAGCAGTGAAGGGGGACAGGCTACCTACAATGAGCAGTTCTTC
-	many	TRBJ1-2	TRBV6-5	CASSYAENYGYTF	TGTGCCAGCAGTTACGCAGAAAATTATGGCTACACCTTC
TRBD1	many	TRBJ2-1	TRBV5-1	CASSPGQGRWEQFF	TGCGCCAGCAGCCCCGGACAGGGGCGCTGGGAGCAGTTCTTC
TRBD1	-	TRBJ2-7	TRBV29-1	CSVTGQADSYEQYF	TGCAGCGTTACTGGACAGGCCGACTCCTACGAGCAGTACTTC
TRBD2	few	TRBJ2-7	TRBV5-8	CASSLSLAETYEQYF	TGTGCCAGCAGCTTGTCGCTAGCGGAGACCTACGAGCAGTACTTC
-	-	TRBJ1-2	TRBV7-3	CASSMTEGYGYTF	TGTGCCAGCAGCATGACAGAAGGGTATGGCTACACCTTC
TRBD2	few	TRBJ2-5	TRBV9	CASSVDAGGPGRKTQYF	TGTGCCAGCAGCGTAGATGCGGGGGGGCCAGGGAGGAAGACCCAGTACTTC
-	few	TRBJ2-5	TRBV29-1	CSAIETGVETQYF	TGCAGCGCCATAGAAACGGGAGTGGAGACCCAGTACTTC
-	few	TRBJ2-7	TRBV5-1	CASRTAGAGSYEQYF	TGCGCCAGCAGGACCGCGGGGGCGGGCTCCTACGAGCAGTACTTC
TRBD2	few	TRBJ2-3	TRBV10-3	CAISGGTSGSTDTQYF	TGTGCCATCAGTGGGGGGACTAGCGGTAGCACAGATACGCAGTATTTT
-	few	TRBJ2-7	TRBV12-3/TRBV12-4	CASSPRTALHSYEQYF	TGTGCCAGCAGTCCCCGGACAGCTCTCCACTCCTACGAGCAGTACTTC
TRBD2	many	TRBJ2-3	TRBV12-3/TRBV12-4	CASGGGPDTQYF	TGTGCCAGCGGGGGGGGACCAGATACGCAGTATTTT
TRBD1	few	TRBJ2-6	TRBV28	CASSDRGKRANVLTF	TGTGCCAGCAGCGACAGGGGCAAAAGGGCCAACGTCCTGACTTTC
-	-	TRBJ1-1	TRBV27	CASSLANRGGAEAFF	TGTGCCAGCAGTTTGGCCAATCGGGGGGGGGCTGAAGCTTTCTTT
-	many	TRBJ2-2	TRBV15	CATSRDSGYRGELFF	TGTGCCACCAGCAGGGATTCGGGGTACCGAGGGGAGCTGTTTTTT
TRBD2	many	TRBJ2-3	TRBV6-1	CASRATGLALPDTQYF	TGTGCCAGCAGAGCGACGGGACTAGCGCTCCCCGATACGCAGTATTTT
TRBD1	many	TRBJ1-2	TRBV30	CAWSQGAYTF	TGTGCCTGGAGTCAGGGGGCGTACACCTTC
TRBD1	many	TRBJ1-2	TRBV12-3/TRBV12-4	CASSGDRAGYTF	TGTGCCAGCAGTGGGGACAGGGCTGGCTACACCTTC
TRBD2	-	TRBJ2-1	TRBV4-2	CASSQEGVTSGYNEQFF	TGTGCCAGCAGCCAAGAGGGGGTCACTAGCGGCTACAATGAGCAGTTCTTC
-	-	TRBJ2-7	TRBV28	CASRLHPERGYPYEQYF	TGTGCCAGCAGACTCCACCCCGAGAGGGGGTATCCCTACGAGCAGTACTTC
-	many	TRBJ1-5	TRBV10-3	CAISRDGTPSNQPQHF	TGTGCCATCAGCCGGGACGGAACGCCTAGCAATCAGCCCCAGCATTTT
TRBD2	-	TRBJ2-3	TRBV6-2/TRBV6-3	CASIGAGGLTDTQYF	TGTGCCAGCATAGGAGCGGGAGGACTCACAGATACGCAGTATTTT
-	-	TRBJ2-3	TRBV4-3	CASSQDPGAFTDTQYF	TGCGCCAGCAGCCAAGACCCTGGGGCCTTCACAGATACGCAGTATTTT
-	few	TRBJ1-2	TRBV27	CASSSRGIYGYTF	TGTGCCAGCAGTTCGAGGGGAATCTATGGCTACACCTTC
TRBD2	-	TRBJ2-7	TRBV11-2	CASSFGAGVSPYEQYF	TGTGCCAGCAGCTTTGGGGCGGGAGTTTCTCCTTACGAGCAGTACTTC
-	-	TRBJ2-7	TRBV18	CASSPDYWGSYEQYF	TGTGCCAGCTCACCAGATTACTGGGGATCCTACGAGCAGTACTTC
-	-	TRBJ2-2	TRBV6-2/TRBV6-3	CASSVLGLLSPGELFF	TGTGCCAGCAGTGTTCTGGGCCTACTATCCCCCGGGGAGCTGTTTTTT
-	-	TRBJ2-7	TRBV7-9	CASSLVPAWEQYF	TGTGCCAGCAGCTTAGTACCAGCTTGGGAGCAGTACTTC
-	-	TRBJ2-1	TRBV5-1	CASSLGQTVYNEQFF	TGCGCCAGCAGCTTGGGGCAGACAGTCTACAATGAGCAGTTCTTC
-	-	TRBJ2-7	TRBV6-2/TRBV6-3	CASSYSTRSSSYEQYF	TGTGCCAGCAGTTATTCCACTAGGTCAAGCTCCTACGAGCAGTACTTC
TRBD2	few	TRBJ2-3	TRBV27	CASSLTRTSGPDTQYF	TGTGCCAGCAGTTTAACCCGGACTAGCGGCCCAGATACGCAGTATTTT
-	few	TRBJ2-2	TRBV6-5	CASSYSTAGTGELFF	TGTGCCAGCAGTTACTCGACGGCAGGCACCGGGGAGCTGTTTTTT
-	-	TRBJ2-5	TRBV29-1	CSVDGSREGTQYF	TGCAGCGTTGATGGTTCACGAGAAGGGACCCAGTACTTC
-	few	TRBJ2-5	TRBV4-3	CASSLGEGGETQYF	TGCGCCAGCAGCCTGGGCGAGGGGGGAGAGACCCAGTACTTC
-	few	TRBJ2-5	TRBV5-1	CASSLGGAQYF	TGCGCCAGCAGCTTGGGAGGGGCCCAGTACTTC
TRBD1	-	TRBJ1-4	TRBV7-9	CASSFGGTDNEKLFF	TGTGCCAGCAGCTTTGGAGGGACAGATAATGAAAAACTGTTTTTT